What follows are 22 T cell receptor beta chains derived from one specimen sequenced in a study of blood T cell repertoires in COVID-19. Sequencing used immunoSEQ multiplex PCR; TCRdb keeps in-frame clones, though not all of them. The data show about 280,000 clones, roughly four fifths seen once. The sample comprised PBMCs or T cells enriched from blood (not recorded which). The receptors were sampled from a man aged 35-49 years who had been exposed to COVID-19.

The chain combines TRBV12-3 or TRBV12-4 with TRBJ1-1; D perhaps matches TRBD1 (5 bases). This CDR3 comprises 12 residues. V lost 7 bases, J lost 3 bases, and 9 bases lay in between. The CDR3 loop is CASTQGDTEAFF. For the CDR3, the DNA is TGTGCCAGCACCCAGGGTGACACTGAAGCTTTCTTT.

The CDR3 loop is CASSYSGVGEQFF. CDR3 in DNA: TGTGCCAGCAGTTACTCCGGGGTCGGTGAGCAGTTCTTC. The rearrangement uses TRBV6-5 and TRBJ2-1, with a tentative D call TRBD2 (5 bases). The CDR3 is 13 residues long. Trimming took off 0 bases at V and 9 bases at J, with 9 bases between the two ends. Germline CDR1 reads MNHEY; CDR2 reads SVGAGI.

The chain joins TRBV3-1 (or the pseudogene TRBV3-2) to TRBJ2-1, with TRBD2 matching over 8 bases. Per germline, CDR1 LGHDT and CDR2 YNNKEL (reference sequence). V shed 1 base, J shed 5 bases, and the junction held 7 bases outside the gene matches. This CDR3 is built from 16 residues. The CDR3 loop reads CASSQVLTSDHNEQFF. CDR3 DNA: TGTGCCAGCAGCCAAGTGTTGACTAGCGACCACAATGAGCAGTTCTTC.

The chain carries TRBV5-6 and TRBJ1-1, with 8 positions matching TRBD1. The ends lost 3 bases at V and 2 bases at J; junction bases unmatched: 6. The CDR3 spans 15 residues. Per germline, CDR1 SGHDT and CDR2 YYEEEE. In DNA form, the CDR3 reads TGTGCCAGCAGCTCAGCGACAGGGGCCAACACTGAAGCTTTCTTT. Translating gives CASSSATGANTEAFF. The full variable domain, rest sourced from reference TRBV5-6 and TRBJ1-1, is DAGVTQSPTHLIKTRGQQVTLRCSPKSGHDTVSWYQQALGQGPQFIFQYYEEEERQRGNFPDRFSGHQFPNYSSELNVNALLLGDSALYLCASSSATGANTEAFFGQGTRLTVV.

This chain connects TRBV5-1 to TRBJ1-3; 7 positions agree with TRBD1. V lost 1 base to trimming and J lost 4 bases; unmatched junction nucleotides: 8. This CDR3 comprises 16 residues. The germline V gene has CDR1 SGHRS and CDR2 YFSETQ. This CDR3 is CASSLRSQGDGNTIYF. In nucleotides, the CDR3 is TGCGCCAGCAGCTTGAGGTCGCAGGGGGACGGAAACACCATATATTTT.

This chain connects TRBV28 to TRBJ1-5; D uncertain. Germline V gene sequence: CDR1 MDHEN, CDR2 SYDVKM. The CDR3 runs to 13 residues. The V gene lost 5 bases and the J gene lost 8 bases, with 13 bases spanning the gap. DNA of the CDR3: TGTGCCAGCAGTCCGCCGGCTGGAGAGCCCCAGCATTTT. It yields the protein CASSPPAGEPQHF.

This chain links TRBV19 with TRBJ2-1; a weak D match, TRBD2 (5 bases). Per the germline V gene, CDR1 is LNHDA and CDR2 is SQIVND (reference sequence). The CDR3 extends over 14 amino acids. Between the trimmed V and J ends, which lost 5 bases and 8 bases, there was a span of 16 bases. CDR3 sequence reads: CASSPGLGFDEQFF. In DNA form, the CDR3 reads TGTGCCAGTAGTCCAGGACTTGGCTTTGATGAGCAGTTCTTC.

The J gene is TRBJ2-1, the V gene TRBV5-1; D might be TRBD1 (6 bases). Germline assignment: CDR1 SGHRS and CDR2 YFSETQ. The CDR3 consists of 12 residues. V dropped 1 base and J dropped 7 bases, with 6 bases sitting between them. CDR3 loop: CASSLQGNEQFF. The CDR3 DNA follows: TGCGCCAGCAGCTTGCAGGGGAATGAGCAGTTCTTC. Full variable domain (outside the CDR3, taken from reference TRBV5-1 and TRBJ2-1): KAGVTQTPRYLIKTRGQQVTLSCSPISGHRSVSWYQQTPGQGLQFLFEYFSETQRNKGNFPGRFSGRQFSNSRSEMNVSTLELGDSALYLCASSLQGNEQFFGPGTRLTVL.

The V call is TRBV4-1, the J call TRBJ2-7; 7 bases match TRBD2. This CDR3 spans 15 amino acids. Germline lookup yields CDR1 MGHRA and CDR2 YSYEKL. J gave up 6 bases and V 0 bases, and 8 bases lay outside the gene matches. The CDR3 region is CASSQEAGRAGEQYF. CDR3 DNA sequence: TGCGCCAGCAGCCAAGAGGCGGGGAGGGCAGGCGAGCAGTACTTC.

The V call is TRBV11-2, the J call TRBJ2-1; 8 nucleotides line up with TRBD1. The CDR3 spans 16 residues. Germline V gene sequence: CDR1 SGHAT, CDR2 FQNNGV. J was trimmed by 3 bases and V by 1 base; bases with no gene match: 5. CDR3 bases: TGTGCCAGCAGCTTAGGGACAGGGCTTCTCTACAATGAGCAGTTCTTC. It specifies CASSLGTGLLYNEQFF.

The chain recombines TRBV29-1 with TRBJ2-1; no clear D gene. CDR1 SQVTM and CDR2 ANQGSEA come from the germline V gene. The germline V and J ends were trimmed by 6 bases and 1 base, with 16 bases remaining between them. This CDR3 is 15 amino acids long. The CDR3 is CSVALVFGSYNEQFF. DNA of the CDR3: TGCAGCGTCGCCTTAGTATTTGGTTCCTACAATGAGCAGTTCTTC.

This chain connects TRBV24-1 to TRBJ2-1; TRBD2 aligns across 9 bases. Losses at the gene ends were 5 bases for V and 8 bases for J; bases not matched to a gene: 18. Germline V gene sequence: CDR1 KGHDR, CDR2 SFDVKD. The CDR3 totals 18 residues. CDR3 nucleotides: TGTGCCACCAGTGCTCCGGTTGGCTCTAGCGGGAATATACATGAGCAGTTCTTC. Amino acids: CATSAPVGSSGNIHEQFF.

This rearrangement joins TRBV5-1 to TRBJ1-2; D ambiguous. The CDR3 totals 16 residues. V was clipped by 3 bases and J by 0 bases, with 15 bases between them. Germline V gene sequence: CDR1 SGHRS, CDR2 YFSETQ. The CDR3 region is CASSSIHGSSNYGYTF. The DNA of the CDR3 is TGCGCCAGCAGCTCAATTCACGGTTCTTCTAACTATGGCTACACCTTC. The full variable domain, in which reference TRBV5-1 and TRBJ1-2 provide the parts outside the CDR3, is KAGVTQTPRYLIKTRGQQVTLSCSPISGHRSVSWYQQTPGQGLQFLFEYFSETQRNKGNFPGRFSGRQFSNSRSEMNVSTLELGDSALYLCASSSIHGSSNYGYTFGSGTRLTVV.

This clone has just a few counts. The chain recombines TRBV29-1 with TRBJ1-5; TRBD1 agrees at 11 bases. V trimming: 6 bases; J trimming: 7 bases; junction bases outside the gene matches: 8. This CDR3 spans 14 amino acids. Germline V gives CDR1 SQVTM, CDR2 ANQGSEA. CDR3 region: CSVRDRGSGQPQHF. The DNA for the CDR3 is TGCAGCGTCCGGGACAGGGGGAGCGGGCAGCCCCAGCATTTT.

This clone was counted a single time. The V call is TRBV7-9, the J call TRBJ2-5; 7 positions agree with TRBD2. Germline V gives CDR1 SEHNR, CDR2 FQNEAQ (reference sequence). This CDR3 has 15 residues. The ends lost 8 bases at V and 2 bases at J; junction bases unmatched: 11. CDR3 in amino acids: CASSVAVGGQETQYF. DNA of the CDR3: TGTGCCAGCTCCGTAGCAGTCGGGGGGCAAGAGACCCAGTACTTC.

V usage is TRBV5-1 and J usage is TRBJ1-4; the D gene is possibly TRBD1 (6 bases). This CDR3 has 15 amino acids. The V and J ends lost 2 bases and 0 bases respectively, with 8 bases between them. Germline CDR1 is SGHRS and CDR2 is YFSETQ. DNA for the CDR3: TGCGCCAGCAGCTTCAGGGGCTCAACTAATGAAAAACTGTTTTTT. This sequence encodes CASSFRGSTNEKLFF.

This sequence joins TRBV5-1 and TRBJ2-2; D is perhaps TRBD1 (6 bases). The CDR3 is 15 residues long. Trimming removed 1 base at V and 1 base at J, with 8 bases between. Germline CDR1 and CDR2: SGHRS and YFSETQ. CDR3 sequence reads: CASSLRQENTGELFF. CDR3 nucleotide sequence: TGCGCCAGCAGCTTGAGACAGGAGAACACCGGGGAGCTGTTTTTT.

The chain joins TRBV7-9 to TRBJ1-6; D possibly corresponds to TRBD1 (6 bases). Trimming took off 5 bases at V and 7 bases at J, with 18 bases between the two ends. The CDR3 has 16 amino acids. Germline CDR1 reads SEHNR; CDR2 reads FQNEAQ (reference sequence). The CDR3 DNA is TGTGCCAGCAGCCTACAGGGTGGTGCGTACAATTCACCCCTCCACTTT. It yields the protein CASSLQGGAYNSPLHF.

The rearrangement links TRBV2 to TRBJ2-1, with 9 bases lining up with TRBD1. There are 17 residues in the CDR3. The germline V gene has CDR1 SNHLY and CDR2 FYNNEI. Germline trimming cut 6 bases from V and 9 bases from J; bases unmatched to any gene: 18. This CDR3 is CASSRWGGGQGMGEQFF. In nucleotides, the CDR3 is TGTGCCAGCAGCCGCTGGGGAGGGGGACAGGGAATGGGTGAGCAGTTCTTC.

V is TRBV19 and J is TRBJ1-4, with 8 bases that match TRBD1. V was pared by 9 bases and J by 6 bases, with 6 bases of the junction left unmatched. Germline V gene sequence: CDR1 LNHDA, CDR2 SQIVND (reference sequence). This CDR3 comprises 13 residues. The CDR3: CASSGGKDEKLFF. CDR3 sequence (DNA): TGTGCCAGCTCAGGGGGCAAAGATGAAAAACTGTTTTTT.

The chain uses TRBV6-5 and TRBJ1-1, with D maybe TRBD1 (6 bases). V was clipped by 7 bases and J by 2 bases, with 14 bases between them. CDR3 length: 14 residues. Germline assignment: CDR1 MNHEY and CDR2 SVGAGI. The CDR3 bases are TGTGCCAGCACTATTGACAGGCTTAACACTGAAGCTTTCTTT. Translating gives CASTIDRLNTEAFF.

In DNA, the CDR3 is TGCGCCAGCAGCCAAGGAGACAGATTAGATGGGTCGAGTACGCAGTATTTT. Translation: CASSQGDRLDGSSTQYF. This chain uses TRBV4-1 with TRBJ2-3; D is perhaps TRBD1 (5 bases). Trimming pared 1 base from V and 8 bases from J, leaving 22 bases between. This CDR3 comprises 17 residues. Germline V gene lookup returns CDR1 MGHRA and CDR2 YSYEKL.